The T cell receptor beta chain described here comes from a study of cytomegalovirus exposure and HLA in healthy donors. Study-wide findings and caveats: Clusters of TCRs from the first cohort tended to co-occur in the 100 to 150 validation repertoires (as a later analysis found).

Here immunoSEQ multiplex PCR was the method, and the copy in TCRdb shows in-frame clones only, minus some. Of under 300,000 clones in the sample, 70% to 90% are singletons; the top ten hold roughly 1%. Remarks on this clone: Its antigen is unidentified.

The specimen sequenced was PBMCs. The sequence derives from a woman aged 18-29 years in good health and CMV-seronegative.

CDR3 nucleotides: TGTGCCAGTAGTCCGTCCTTCGGAGGGCAGTACGAGCAGTACTTC. Its protein is CASSPSFGGQYEQYF. The chain couples TRBV19 to TRBJ2-7, with TRBD2 as a possible D gene (6 bases). V lost 5 bases to trimming and J lost 4 bases, with 18 bases between them. The CDR3 sequence is 15 residues long. Germline V lookup: CDR1 LNHDA, CDR2 SQIVND (reference sequence).